Sequencing of this T cell receptor beta chain was carried out in a study of a mutant IDH1 vaccine in newly diagnosed glioma. Study-level information: It was radiotherapy, temozolomide, or both that patients received previously, with most receiving both. Regarding the study as a whole: Seemingly, pseudoprogression had no relation to changes in the top peripheral T cell clonotypes.

A remark on this clone: The antigen remains undetermined.

Indicated time point: week 11, during vaccination. Every vaccine dose comprised 300 ug of mutant IDH1 20-mer peptide plus topical imiquimod. CDR1 and CDR2 (germline): LNHDA, SQIVND (reference sequence). This CDR3 has 17 residues. V was clipped by 6 bases and J by 5 bases; unmatched bases: 12. Clones were read by immunoSEQ multiplex PCR, and TCRdb kept only the in-frame ones, dropping some. Among under 55,000 clones listed, 90% to 95% were seen once. The V call is TRBV19, the J call TRBJ2-5; 13 positions agree with TRBD2. The sample was PBMCs, taken from a glioma patient whose treatment included an IDH1 peptide vaccine. The sequence was collected from a man in his forties or fifties with glioma. This CDR3 is CASRDPTGTSGKETQYF. CDR3 DNA: TGTGCCAGTAGGGACCCCACCGGGACTAGCGGGAAGGAGACCCAGTACTTC.